A selection of T cell receptor beta chains follows, all from one sample in a study of PD-1 blockade in classical Hodgkin lymphoma. Repertoires were generated with immunoSEQ multiplex PCR, while TCRdb's copy carries only in-frame clones and drops some. Seen here are about 36,000 clones, more than 65% observed once, and the top ten hold roughly an eighth. This material consisted of peripheral blood mononuclear cells (PBMCs), taken before the second cycle of nivolumab. The receptors stem from a human donor with classical Hodgkin lymphoma. Both conserved end residues are part of each CDR3. Fields, in order: J gene, D gene, CDR3 length, clone size, V gene, CDR3 DNA, CDR3 protein. The D gene is left open where the match is weak. Only part of the rows carry a size: once, few, many, or a class if the clone is expanded.

J: TRBJ2-2
D: TRBD2
length: 16
size: NA
V: TRBV13
DNA: TGTGCCAGCAGCTTAGGCCCTAGCGGAAACACCGGGGAGCTGTTTTTT
CDR3: CASSLGPSGNTGELFF

J: TRBJ1-3
D: NA
length: 15
size: NA
V: TRBV6-5
DNA: TGTGCCAGCAGTTACTCGGGGACCGCGGGAAACACCATATATTTT
CDR3: CASSYSGTAGNTIYF

J: TRBJ2-3
D: NA
length: 14
size: few
V: TRBV10-3
DNA: TGTGCCATCAGTCAACGGCAGGGCGAAGATACGCAGTATTTT
CDR3: CAISQRQGEDTQYF

J: TRBJ2-1
D: TRBD2
length: 16
size: NA
V: TRBV7-9
DNA: TGTGCCAGCAGACACCCCCGAGGACTAGCGGACAATGAGCAGTTCTTC
CDR3: CASRHPRGLADNEQFF

J: TRBJ1-3
D: NA
length: 11
size: few
V: TRBV7-3
DNA: TGTGCCAGCAGCCCCGTGGGCACCATATATTTT
CDR3: CASSPVGTIYF

J: TRBJ1-5
D: NA
length: 15
size: NA
V: TRBV28
DNA: TGTGCCAGCAGCCCGACAGGAGCCCTCAATCAGCCCCAGCATTTT
CDR3: CASSPTGALNQPQHF

J: TRBJ2-1
D: NA
length: 15
size: few
V: TRBV5-1
DNA: TGCGCCAGCAGCACTCAGGGGGGCTCCTACAATGAGCAGTTCTTC
CDR3: CASSTQGGSYNEQFF

J: TRBJ2-7
D: TRBD2
length: 15
size: NA
V: TRBV5-1
DNA: TGCGCCAGCAGCCCGGCGGGAGGGACATCCTACGAGCAGTACTTC
CDR3: CASSPAGGTSYEQYF

J: TRBJ1-1
D: NA
length: 16
size: NA
V: TRBV11-3
DNA: TGTGCCAGCAGCTTTCCTCCCGGGACAACTTTCTCTGAAGCTTTCTTT
CDR3: CASSFPPGTTFSEAFF

J: TRBJ2-2
D: TRBD1
length: 15
size: medium-sized
V: TRBV5-1
DNA: TGCGCCAGCAGAGTCGGGACAGAGAACACCGGGGAGCTGTTTTTT
CDR3: CASRVGTENTGELFF

J: TRBJ1-6
D: NA
length: 14
size: NA
V: TRBV7-9
DNA: TGTGCCAGCAGCTCTCAGGGCAGCATTTCACCCCTCCACTTT
CDR3: CASSSQGSISPLHF

J: TRBJ1-3
D: NA
length: 13
size: NA
V: TRBV30
DNA: TGTGCCTACATCGGGACGTCTGGAAACACCATATATTTT
CDR3: CAYIGTSGNTIYF

J: TRBJ2-7
D: TRBD1
length: 14
size: NA
V: TRBV6-6
DNA: TGTGCCAGCAGCCGGACAGGCAGCTCCTACGAGCAGTACTTC
CDR3: CASSRTGSSYEQYF

J: TRBJ2-6
D: NA
length: 16
size: NA
V: TRBV5-1
DNA: TGCGCCAGCAGCTTCAGGGGCCGCGGGGGGGCCAACGTCCTGACTTTC
CDR3: CASSFRGRGGANVLTF

J: TRBJ1-5
D: TRBD1
length: 14
size: NA
V: TRBV7-6
DNA: TGTGCCAGCAGCTTGGGGACAGGGTACCAGCCCCAGCATTTT
CDR3: CASSLGTGYQPQHF

J: TRBJ1-3
D: NA
length: 14
size: once
V: TRBV5-6
DNA: TGTGCCAGCAGTTTGGGCAGAGGTAGAAACACCATATATTTT
CDR3: CASSLGRGRNTIYF

J: TRBJ1-1
D: NA
length: 12
size: NA
V: TRBV19
DNA: TGTGCCAGTAGCCCGTTGACAGCTGAAGCTTTCTTT
CDR3: CASSPLTAEAFF

J: TRBJ2-2
D: TRBD1
length: 15
size: NA
V: TRBV27
DNA: TGTGCCAGCAGTTTCTCCACAGGGGTGTCCGGGGAGCTGTTTTTT
CDR3: CASSFSTGVSGELFF

J: TRBJ1-3
D: NA
length: 14
size: NA
V: TRBV5-5
DNA: TGTGCCAGCAGCTTAAGAGTGAGCGGAAACACCATATATTTT
CDR3: CASSLRVSGNTIYF

J: TRBJ2-7
D: NA
length: 13
size: NA
V: TRBV11-2
DNA: TGTGCCAGCAGCCCGTCCAGGGACTACGAGCAGTACTTC
CDR3: CASSPSRDYEQYF